This section outlines one T cell receptor (beta chain) sequence together with its context. A roughly 120-subject validation cohort, separate from the roughly 700-subject first cohort, supplied the donors. Some clones are missing from TCRdb's copy, which holds only in-frame ones; the method was immunoSEQ multiplex PCR. The sample holds roughly 56,000 clones, about 95% seen once. The sample is drawn from a study of cytomegalovirus exposure and HLA in healthy donors. Study overall: The platform used for the 100 to 150 validation repertoires matched that of the approximately 670 first-cohort repertoires, a later analysis reported.

The germline V gene encodes CDR1 SNHLY and CDR2 FYNNEI. The CDR3 is 13 amino acids. V lost 11 bases to trimming and J lost 1 base, with 14 bases between them. This chain connects TRBV2 to TRBJ1-1, with D tentatively TRBD1 (6 bases). This receptor was identified in a man younger than 35 in good health and CMV-seronegative. The sample was PBMCs. In DNA, the CDR3 is TGTGCCGGCCGACAGGAGAAGAACACTGAAGCTTTCTTT. Protein sequence: CAGRQEKNTEAFF.